This T cell receptor beta chain comes out of a study of blood T cell repertoires in COVID-19. On the study more broadly: Samples came from the United States, Italy and Spain, spanning acute and convalescent COVID-19. From T cells, B-cell-depleted T cells, or PBMCs came the material, which was cDNA or gDNA.

Germline CDR1 and CDR2: MNHEY and SVGAGI. The CDR3 runs 13 residues. The V segment lost 0 bases and the J segment 6 bases; nucleotides outside the gene matches: 1. The method was immunoSEQ multiplex PCR; TCRdb's version includes in-frame clones alone and lacks a portion of them. The sample records nearly 25,000 clones, roughly four fifths being singletons. During active infection, Seattle patients enrolled and were then monitored through disease. What was sequenced was peripheral blood. This chain connects TRBV6-5 to TRBJ1-2; 7 nucleotides agree with TRBD1. The clonotype comes from a woman between 65 and 79 years old with COVID-19, enrolled during active disease. This chain's CDR3 is CASSYSTGNGYTF. Here the CDR3 DNA reads TGTGCCAGCAGTTACTCGACAGGGAATGGCTACACCTTC.